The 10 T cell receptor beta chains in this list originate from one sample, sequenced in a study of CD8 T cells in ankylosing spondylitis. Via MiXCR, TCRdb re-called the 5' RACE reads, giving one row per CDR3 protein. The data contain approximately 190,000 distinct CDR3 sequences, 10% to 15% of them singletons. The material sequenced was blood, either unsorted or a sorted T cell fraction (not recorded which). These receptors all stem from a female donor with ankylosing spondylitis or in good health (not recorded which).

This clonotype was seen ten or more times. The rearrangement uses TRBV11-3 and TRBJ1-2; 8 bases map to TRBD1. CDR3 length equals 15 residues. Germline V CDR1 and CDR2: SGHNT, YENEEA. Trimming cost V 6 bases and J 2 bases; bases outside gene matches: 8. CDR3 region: CASSSNRGENYGYTF. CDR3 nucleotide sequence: TGTGCCAGCAGTTCTAACAGGGGGGAGAACTATGGCTACACCTTC.

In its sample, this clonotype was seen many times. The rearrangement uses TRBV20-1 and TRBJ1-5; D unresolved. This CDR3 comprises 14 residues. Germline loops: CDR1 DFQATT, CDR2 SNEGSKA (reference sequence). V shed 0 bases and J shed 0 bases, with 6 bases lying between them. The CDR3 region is CSAREGASNQPQHF. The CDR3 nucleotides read TGCAGTGCTAGAGAAGGAGCTAGCAATCAGCCCCAGCATTTT.

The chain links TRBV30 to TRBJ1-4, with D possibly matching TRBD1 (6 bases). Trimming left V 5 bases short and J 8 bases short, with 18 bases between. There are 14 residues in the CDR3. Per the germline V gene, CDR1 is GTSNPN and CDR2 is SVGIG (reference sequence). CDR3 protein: CAWGTGPRNEKLFF. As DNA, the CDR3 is TGTGCCTGGGGAACAGGGCCACGCAACGAAAAACTGTTTTTT. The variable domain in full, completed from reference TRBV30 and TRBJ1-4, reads SQTIHQWPATLVQPVGSPLSLECTVEGTSNPNLYWYRQAAGRGLQLLFYSVGIGQISSEVPQNLSASRPQDRQFILSSKKLLLSDSGFYLCAWGTGPRNEKLFFGSGTQLSVL.

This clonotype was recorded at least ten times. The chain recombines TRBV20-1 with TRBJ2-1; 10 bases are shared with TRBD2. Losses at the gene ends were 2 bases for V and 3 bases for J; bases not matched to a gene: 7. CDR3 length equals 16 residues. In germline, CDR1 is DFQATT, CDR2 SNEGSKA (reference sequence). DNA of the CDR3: TGCAGTGCTAGAAAGGGACTAGCGACCTTCTACAATGAGCAGTTCTTC. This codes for CSARKGLATFYNEQFF.

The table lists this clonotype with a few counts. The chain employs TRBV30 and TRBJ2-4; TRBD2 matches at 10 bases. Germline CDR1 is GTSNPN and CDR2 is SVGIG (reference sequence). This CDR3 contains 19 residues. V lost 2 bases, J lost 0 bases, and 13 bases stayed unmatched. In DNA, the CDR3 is TGTGCCTGGAGTATCCGGACTAGCGGAATTTACCTAGCCAAAAACATTCAGTACTTC. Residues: CAWSIRTSGIYLAKNIQYF.

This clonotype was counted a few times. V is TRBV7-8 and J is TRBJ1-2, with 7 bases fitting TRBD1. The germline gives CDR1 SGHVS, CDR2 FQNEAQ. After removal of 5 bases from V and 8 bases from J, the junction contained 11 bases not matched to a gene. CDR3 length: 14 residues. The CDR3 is CASSMQTGMEGYTF. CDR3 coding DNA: TGTGCCAGCAGCATGCAGACAGGGATGGAAGGCTACACCTTC.

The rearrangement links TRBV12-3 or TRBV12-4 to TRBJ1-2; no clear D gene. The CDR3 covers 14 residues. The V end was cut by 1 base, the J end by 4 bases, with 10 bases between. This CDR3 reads CASSLGQTSYGYTF. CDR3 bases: TGTGCCAGCAGTTTAGGGCAGACGTCCTATGGCTACACCTTC.

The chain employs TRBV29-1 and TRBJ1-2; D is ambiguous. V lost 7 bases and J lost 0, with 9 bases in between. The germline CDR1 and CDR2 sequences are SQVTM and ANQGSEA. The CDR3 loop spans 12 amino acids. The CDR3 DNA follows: TGCAGCGCAACGAGGTCTAACTATGGCTACACCTTC. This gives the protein CSATRSNYGYTF.

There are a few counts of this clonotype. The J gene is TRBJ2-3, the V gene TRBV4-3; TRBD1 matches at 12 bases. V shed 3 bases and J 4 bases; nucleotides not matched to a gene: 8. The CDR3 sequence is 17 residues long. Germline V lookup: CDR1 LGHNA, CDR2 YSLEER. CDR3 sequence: CASSQGTGGERSDTQYF. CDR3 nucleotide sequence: TGCGCCAGCAGCCAGGGGACAGGGGGCGAGAGGTCAGATACGCAGTATTTT.

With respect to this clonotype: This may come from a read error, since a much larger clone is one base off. The CDR3, as DNA: TGTGCCAGCAGTTACCTCAGGGGGCTCCCCTCAATGAACACAGATACGCAGTATTTT. The encoded protein is CASSYLRGLPSMNTDTQYF. The chain joins TRBV6-5 to TRBJ2-3; 8 bases align to TRBD1. There are 19 residues in the CDR3. J was trimmed by 2 bases and V by 2 bases; bases with no gene match: 15. CDR1 and CDR2 (germline): MNHEY, SVGAGI.